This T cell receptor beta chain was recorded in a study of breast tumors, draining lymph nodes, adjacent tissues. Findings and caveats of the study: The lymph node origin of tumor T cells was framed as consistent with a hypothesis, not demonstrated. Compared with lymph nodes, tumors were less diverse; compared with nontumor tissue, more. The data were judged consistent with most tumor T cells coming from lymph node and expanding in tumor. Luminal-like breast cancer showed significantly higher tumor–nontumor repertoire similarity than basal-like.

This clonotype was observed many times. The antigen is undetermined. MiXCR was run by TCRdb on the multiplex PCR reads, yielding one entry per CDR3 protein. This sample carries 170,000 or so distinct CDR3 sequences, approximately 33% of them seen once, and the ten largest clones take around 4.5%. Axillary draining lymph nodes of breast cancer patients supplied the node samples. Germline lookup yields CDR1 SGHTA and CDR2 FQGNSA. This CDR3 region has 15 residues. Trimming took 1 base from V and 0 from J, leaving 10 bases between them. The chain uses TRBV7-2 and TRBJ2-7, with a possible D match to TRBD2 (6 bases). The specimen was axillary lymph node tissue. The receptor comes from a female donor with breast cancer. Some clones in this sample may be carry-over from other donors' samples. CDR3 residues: CASSLGDGSSYEQYF. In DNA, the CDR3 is TGTGCCAGCAGCTTAGGAGACGGGAGCTCCTACGAGCAGTACTTC.